This TCR beta chain was observed in a study of shared clonotypes between healthy human individuals. In the original analysis: ImmunoSEQ only sent back junction sequences with no quality scores, so filtering was done differently. Profiling relied on immunoSEQ multiplex PCR, and the TCRdb table lists in-frame clones only, not all of them. V and J calls and clone size are given by that table; D and trimming were obtained from the DNA. The sample has roughly 1.4 million clones, approximately 98.5% seen once; the top ten hold 0.3% to 0.45%. This sequence was found in a man aged 30 to 39 in good health. Sequences were obtained from naive CD4+ T cells sorted from blood. Specified subset: CD45RA+ positively selected.

The CDR3 DNA reads as TGTGCCAGCAGCTTCCTCGGGACTAGCGGGAGGCGAACAGATACGCAGTATTTT. This gives the protein CASSFLGTSGRRTDTQYF. The chain employs TRBV7-2 and TRBJ2-3; 15 nucleotides agree with TRBD2. Trimming cost V 3 bases and J 3 bases; bases outside gene matches: 7. Germline V CDR1 and CDR2: SGHTA, FQGNSA. The CDR3 has 18 residues.